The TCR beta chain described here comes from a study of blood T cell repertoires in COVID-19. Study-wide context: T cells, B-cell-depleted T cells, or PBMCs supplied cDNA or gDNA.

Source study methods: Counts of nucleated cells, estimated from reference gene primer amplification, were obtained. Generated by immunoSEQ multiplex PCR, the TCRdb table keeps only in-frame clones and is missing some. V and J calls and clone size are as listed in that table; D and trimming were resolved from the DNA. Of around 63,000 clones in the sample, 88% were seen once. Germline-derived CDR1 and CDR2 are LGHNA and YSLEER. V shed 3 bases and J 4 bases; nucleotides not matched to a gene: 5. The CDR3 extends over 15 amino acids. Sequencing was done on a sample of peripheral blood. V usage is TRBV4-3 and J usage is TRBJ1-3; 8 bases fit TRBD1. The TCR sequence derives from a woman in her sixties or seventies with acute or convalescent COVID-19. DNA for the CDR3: TGCGCCAGCAGCCAGCAGACAGGGGTCGGAAACACCATATATTTT. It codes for CASSQQTGVGNTIYF.